The clone carrying this T cell receptor beta chain has only a few counts. Antigen: not known. The sample is drawn from a study of Graves' ophthalmopathy and Graves' hyperthyroidism. The TCR beta CDR3 regions underwent amplification from RNA transcripts. Amplification began with first-round RT-PCR using HTBI primers, then second-round multiplex PCR was performed. TCRdb passed the multiplex PCR reads through MiXCR, listing each CDR3 protein once. The profile shows under 800,000 distinct CDR3 sequences, approximately 21% of them singletons. Whole-study results and caveats: Sensitivity reached less than 71% and specificity about 73% when the model predicted ophthalmopathy progression.

CDR1 is GTSNPN and CDR2 is SVGIG in the germline V gene (reference sequence). V trimming: 3 bases; J trimming: 4 bases; junction bases outside the gene matches: 3. This CDR3 is built from 13 residues. Stable hyperthyroidism was defined by absence of ophthalmopathy within 18 months of follow-up. The clonotype originates from a woman aged 18-30 years with stable Graves' hyperthyroidism. Some clones in this sample may be carry-over from other donors' samples. The chain uses TRBV30 and TRBJ2-5; TRBD1 matches at 9 bases. Sequenced input: peripheral blood. In DNA, the CDR3 is TGTGCCTGGAGCCGGGACAGGGCAGAGACCCAGTACTTC. Translated, it gives CAWSRDRAETQYF.